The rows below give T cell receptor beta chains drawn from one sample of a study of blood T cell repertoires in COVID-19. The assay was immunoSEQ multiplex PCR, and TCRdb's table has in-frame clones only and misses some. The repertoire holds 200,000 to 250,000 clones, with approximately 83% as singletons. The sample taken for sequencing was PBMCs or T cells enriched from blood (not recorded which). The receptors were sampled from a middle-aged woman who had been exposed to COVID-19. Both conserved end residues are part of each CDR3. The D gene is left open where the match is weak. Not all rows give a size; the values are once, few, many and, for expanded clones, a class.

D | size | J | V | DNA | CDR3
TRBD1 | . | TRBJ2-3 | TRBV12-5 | TGTGCTAGTGGTTTGGTATTAGGACAGGGGCCGGGGACGCAGTATTTT | CASGLVLGQGPGTQYF
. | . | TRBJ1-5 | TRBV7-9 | TGTGCCAGCAGCTTAGTGGGCGGGTTTAGCAATCAGCCCCAGCATTTT | CASSLVGGFSNQPQHF
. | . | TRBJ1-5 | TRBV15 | TGTGCCACCAGCTCCGGGGAGAGAGTATGGGTCGATGGCAATCAGCCCCAGCATTTT | CATSSGERVWVDGNQPQHF
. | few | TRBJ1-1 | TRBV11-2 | TGTGCCAGCAGCTTATCGGGTCTGGAGCATGAAGCTTTCTTT | CASSLSGLEHEAFF
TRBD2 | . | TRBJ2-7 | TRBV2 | TGTGCCAGCCGCGAGCGAGCGGGGGCAGTAACCGAGCAGTACTTC | CASRERAGAVTEQYF
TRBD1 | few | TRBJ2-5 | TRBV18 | TGTGCCAGCTCGATTGACAGGGTTGGGACCCAGTACTTC | CASSIDRVGTQYF
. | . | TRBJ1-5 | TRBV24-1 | TGTGCCACCAGTGATTCGAGAGGCGGGGGCTATCAGCCCCAGCATTTT | CATSDSRGGGYQPQHF
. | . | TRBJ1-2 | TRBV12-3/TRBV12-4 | TGTGCCAGCAGCTTGCGGACTTCTGGCTACACCTTC | CASSLRTSGYTF
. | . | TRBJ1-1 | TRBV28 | TGTGCCAGCAGTTTAGCCCGGCGGTTAACTGAAGCTTTCTTT | CASSLARRLTEAFF
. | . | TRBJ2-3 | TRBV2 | TGTGCCAGCAGTGGGGCCGCGGGCACAGATAGTACGCAGTATTTT | CASSGAAGTDSTQYF
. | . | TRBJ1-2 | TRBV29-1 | TGCAGCGTTGGGACAACTAACTATGGCTACACCTTC | CSVGTTNYGYTF
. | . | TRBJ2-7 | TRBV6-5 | TGTGCCAGCAGAGGACAGTCGAGCTCCTACGAGCAGTACTTC | CASRGQSSSYEQYF
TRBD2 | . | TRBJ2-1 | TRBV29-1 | TGCAGCGTTGGGACTAGTAATTTCTACAATGAGCAGTTCTTC | CSVGTSNFYNEQFF
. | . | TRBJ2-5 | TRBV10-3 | TGTGCCATCAGTGATGGCGGGGAGACCCAGTACTTC | CAISDGGETQYF
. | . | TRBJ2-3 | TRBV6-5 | TGTGCCAGCACGGTAAGCACAGATACGCAGTATTTT | CASTVSTDTQYF
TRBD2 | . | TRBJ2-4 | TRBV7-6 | TGTGCCAGCAGCCAAGCGGCGCCCAGCGGGGGAAAAAACATTCAGTACTTC | CASSQAAPSGGKNIQYF
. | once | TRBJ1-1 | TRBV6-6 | TGTGCCAGCAGTTACCAGGGTAACACTGAAGCTTTCTTT | CASSYQGNTEAFF
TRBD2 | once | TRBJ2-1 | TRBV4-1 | TGCGCCAGCAGCCAAGAAGTAACTAGCGGGACTGAGCAGTTCTTC | CASSQEVTSGTEQFF
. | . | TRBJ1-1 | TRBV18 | TGTGCCAGCTCCAGGGTAAACACTGAAGCTTTCTTT | CASSRVNTEAFF
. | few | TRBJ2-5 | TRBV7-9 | TGTGCCAGCACCCCTGAGGAGACCCAGTACTTC | CASTPEETQYF
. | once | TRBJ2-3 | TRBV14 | TGTGCCAGCAGCCAAGCCCTGTTCGGTACGCAGTATTTT | CASSQALFGTQYF
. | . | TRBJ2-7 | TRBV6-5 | TGTGCCAGCAGTTACTCAGAGGGGACACCGTCCTACGAGCAGTACTTC | CASSYSEGTPSYEQYF
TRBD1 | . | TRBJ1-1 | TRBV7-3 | TGTGCCAGCAGCTCGGGACAGATGAACACTGAAGCTTTCTTT | CASSSGQMNTEAFF
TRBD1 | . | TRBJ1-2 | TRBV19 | TGTGCCAGTCGGACAGGGAAGGATGGCTACACCTTC | CASRTGKDGYTF
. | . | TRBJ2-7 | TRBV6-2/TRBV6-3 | TGTGCCAGCAGTCAAAGCGGCTACTACGAGCAGTACTTC | CASSQSGYYEQYF
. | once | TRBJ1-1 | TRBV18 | TGTGCCAGCTCACGCAGGGCGGACACTGAAGCTTTCTTT | CASSRRADTEAFF
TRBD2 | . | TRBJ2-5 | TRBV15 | TGTGCCACGACCGGAGTGGGAGTAGCGGGGGAGACCCAGTACTTC | CATTGVGVAGETQYF
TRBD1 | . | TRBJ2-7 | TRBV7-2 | TGTGCCAGCAGCTTAGCGCCGGGACAGTGGGTCCCCTACGAGCAGTACTTC | CASSLAPGQWVPYEQYF
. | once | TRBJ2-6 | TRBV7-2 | TGTGCCAGCAGCTTAGGTTCCCCTCCTGGGGCCAACGTCCTGACTTTC | CASSLGSPPGANVLTF
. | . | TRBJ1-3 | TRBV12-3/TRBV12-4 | TGTGCCAGCGGGAGTGGAAACACCATATATTTT | CASGSGNTIYF
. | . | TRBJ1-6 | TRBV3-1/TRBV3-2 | TGTGCCAGCAGCCAAAGCGGGAGCCGGGCGTCACCCCTCCACTTT | CASSQSGSRASPLHF
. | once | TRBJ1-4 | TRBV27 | TGTGCCAGCAGTTCCCGTCGGGGGGGCGGAGAAAAACTGTTTTTT | CASSSRRGGGEKLFF
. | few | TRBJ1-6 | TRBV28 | TGTGCCAGCAGTTTTGGAGGGGCCAATTCACCCCTCCACTTT | CASSFGGANSPLHF